The text below deals with one T cell receptor beta chain. Its antigen is still unknown. The source of the sample is a study of T cell repertoires in cytomegalovirus infection. Study summary: CMV infection plus the matching HLA type was flagged by public TCR beta signatures. Study findings and constraints: Of the TCR beta families, the public ones yielded a cumulative frequency that identified carriers of CMV plus the relevant HLA. CMV-specific TCR beta clonotypes restricted by HLA-C dominated the ex vivo response.

TCRdb fed the reads into MiXCR, producing one record per CDR3 protein. The sample comprises 150,000 or so distinct CDR3 sequences, roughly a sixth of which are singletons, and around a sixth rests with the top ten. The ends lost 1 base at V and 4 bases at J; junction bases unmatched: 11. Germline CDR1 is SGHVS and CDR2 is FQNEAQ. The CDR3 contains 17 residues. The TCR originated in a human donor in good health (CMV status not recorded). Some clones in this sample may be carry-over from other donors' samples. The specimen sequenced was CD8+ T cells from PBMCs. The chain is built from TRBV7-8 and TRBJ2-5; TRBD2 matches 8 bases. The CDR3 protein is CASSLVSWREAPETQYF. In nucleotides, the CDR3 is TGTGCCAGCAGCTTAGTATCCTGGCGGGAGGCCCCAGAGACCCAGTACTTC.